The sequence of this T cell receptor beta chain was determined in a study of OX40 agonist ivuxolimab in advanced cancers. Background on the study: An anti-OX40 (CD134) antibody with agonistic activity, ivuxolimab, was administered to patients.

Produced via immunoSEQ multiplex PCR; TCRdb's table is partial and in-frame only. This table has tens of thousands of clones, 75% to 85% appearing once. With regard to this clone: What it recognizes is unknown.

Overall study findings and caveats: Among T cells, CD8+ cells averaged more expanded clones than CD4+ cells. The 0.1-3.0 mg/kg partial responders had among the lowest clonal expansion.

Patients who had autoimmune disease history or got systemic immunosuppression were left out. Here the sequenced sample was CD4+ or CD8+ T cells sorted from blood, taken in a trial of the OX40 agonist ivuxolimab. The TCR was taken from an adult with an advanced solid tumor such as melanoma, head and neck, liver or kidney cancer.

CDR3 DNA sequence: TGCGCCAGCAGCTGGGGCGGATCCTACGAGCAGTACTTC. It translates to CASSWGGSYEQYF. J is TRBJ2-7 and V is TRBV5-1; possible D gene TRBD1, 5 bases. Deletions cut 3 bases from V and 1 base from J, with 8 bases between. The CDR3 is made up of 13 amino acids. Germline CDR1 SGHRS, CDR2 YFSETQ.